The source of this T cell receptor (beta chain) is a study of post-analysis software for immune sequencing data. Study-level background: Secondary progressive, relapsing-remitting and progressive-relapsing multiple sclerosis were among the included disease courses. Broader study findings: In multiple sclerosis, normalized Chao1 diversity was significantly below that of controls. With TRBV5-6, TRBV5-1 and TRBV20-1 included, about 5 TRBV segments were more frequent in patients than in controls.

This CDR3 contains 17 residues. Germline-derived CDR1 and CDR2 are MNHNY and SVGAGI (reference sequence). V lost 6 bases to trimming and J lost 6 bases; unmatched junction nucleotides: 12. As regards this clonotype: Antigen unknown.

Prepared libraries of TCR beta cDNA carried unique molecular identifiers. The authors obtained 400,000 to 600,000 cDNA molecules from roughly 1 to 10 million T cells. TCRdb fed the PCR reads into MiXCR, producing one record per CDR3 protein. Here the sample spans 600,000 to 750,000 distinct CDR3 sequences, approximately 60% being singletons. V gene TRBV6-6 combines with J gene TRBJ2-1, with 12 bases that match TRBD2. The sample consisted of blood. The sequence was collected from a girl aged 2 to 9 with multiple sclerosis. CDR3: CASSPRLAGDAFNEQFF. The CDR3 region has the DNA TGTGCCAGCAGCCCCCGACTAGCGGGAGATGCTTTCAATGAGCAGTTCTTC.